Following are 3 T cell receptor beta chains from one sample sequenced in a study of T cell repertoires and HLA-DP antigens. These receptors' targets are unknown. Assay used: immunoSEQ multiplex PCR; TCRdb lists only in-frame clones, some missing. There are about 73,000 clones in the sample; just under 80% occur only once, and more than 1.5% lies in the top ten. Sequenced sample: CD4+ T cells from PBMCs. The receptor source for this set is a man aged 55-75 years in good health and CMV-seronegative.

This sequence joins TRBV20-1 and TRBJ2-3; D gene ambiguous. CDR3 length equals 11 residues. From germline, CDR1 is DFQATT and CDR2 SNEGSKA (reference sequence). V lost 3 bases, J lost 6 bases, and 7 bases lay in between. CDR3 amino acids: CSASPDDTQYF. The CDR3 bases are TGCAGTGCTAGCCCGGATGATACGCAGTATTTT.

The rearrangement uses TRBV19 and TRBJ2-3, with 8 bases identical to TRBD2. The CDR3 is 15 amino acids. In germline, CDR1 is LNHDA, CDR2 SQIVND (reference sequence). Losses at the gene ends were 6 bases for V and 4 bases for J; bases not matched to a gene: 9. CDR3 sequence (DNA): TGTGCCAGTAGGGAAACGGCGGGGGGAGCAGATACGCAGTATTTT. It codes for CASRETAGGADTQYF.

This chain connects TRBV18 to TRBJ1-6; D is unresolved. The CDR3 consists of 13 residues. V lost 7 bases to trimming and J lost 0 bases, with 4 bases between them. Germline CDR1 reads KGHSH; CDR2 reads LQKENI. In DNA, the CDR3 is TGTGCCAGCTTCAGCTCCTATAATTCACCCCTCCACTTT. It codes for CASFSSYNSPLHF. The whole variable domain, remainder taken from reference TRBV18 and TRBJ1-6, is NAGVMQNPRHLVRRRGQEARLRCSPMKGHSHVYWYRQLPEEGLKFMVYLQKENIIDESGMPKERFSAEFPKEGPSILRIQQVVRGDSAAYFCASFSSYNSPLHFGNGTRLTVT.